The text below deals with one T cell receptor (beta chain). The antigen remains undetermined. This sample is part of a study of cytomegalovirus exposure and HLA in healthy donors. The wider study: Among the 398 genotyped donors, approximately 80% were placed in the Caucasian-associated ancestry cluster. Broader study findings: V- and J-gene trimming of TCR beta was linked (in a later analysis) to a missense DCLRE1C variant.

PCR used 60 Vbeta primers and 13 Jbeta primers. Clones were sequenced by immunoSEQ multiplex PCR, and TCRdb holds only the in-frame ones, with some missing. There are fewer than 200,000 clones in the sample; less than 75% occur only once, and more than 1.3% lies in the top ten. The source is a girl between 10 and 17 years old in good health and CMV-seronegative. Material for sequencing was PBMCs.

CDR3 protein: CSVEVVGTGLTGGYTF. The CDR3 DNA reads as TGCAGCGTTGAAGTCGTCGGGACAGGGTTGACAGGAGGCTACACCTTC. The V and J genes are TRBV29-1 and TRBJ1-2, with 9 bases matching TRBD1. J gave up 8 bases and V 1 base, and 14 bases lay outside the gene matches. Germline-derived CDR1 and CDR2 are SQVTM and ANQGSEA. The CDR3 length is 16 residues.